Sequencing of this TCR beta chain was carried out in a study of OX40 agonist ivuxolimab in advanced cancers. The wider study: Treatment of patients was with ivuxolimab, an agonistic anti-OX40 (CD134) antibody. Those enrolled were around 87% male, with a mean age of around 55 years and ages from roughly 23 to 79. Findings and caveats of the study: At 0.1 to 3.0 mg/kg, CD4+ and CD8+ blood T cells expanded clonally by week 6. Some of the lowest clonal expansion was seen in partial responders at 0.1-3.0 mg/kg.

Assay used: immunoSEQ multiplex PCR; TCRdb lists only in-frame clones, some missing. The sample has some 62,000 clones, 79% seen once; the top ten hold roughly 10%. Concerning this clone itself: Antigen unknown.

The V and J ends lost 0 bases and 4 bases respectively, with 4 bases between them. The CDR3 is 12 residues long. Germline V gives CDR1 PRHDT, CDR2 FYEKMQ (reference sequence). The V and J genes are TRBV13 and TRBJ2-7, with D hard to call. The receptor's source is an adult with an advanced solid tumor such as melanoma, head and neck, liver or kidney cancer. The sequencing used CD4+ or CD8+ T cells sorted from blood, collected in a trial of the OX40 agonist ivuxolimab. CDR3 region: CASSLGSYEQYF. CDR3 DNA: TGTGCCAGCAGCTTAGGTAGTTACGAGCAGTACTTC.